A selection of T cell receptor beta chains follows, all from one sample in a study of technical replicates of blood from a few donors. The protocol was immunoSEQ multiplex PCR, while the TCRdb copy is restricted to in-frame clones and leaves out a portion. Seen here are 40,000 to 65,000 clones, about 86% observed once, and the top ten hold roughly 5.2%. The sequencing sample was made of PBMCs. The receptor source for this set is a human donor in good health. Some clones in this sample may be carry-over from other donors' samples. CDR3s include the opening cysteine and the closing phenylalanine or tryptophan. A D gene is named only where the DNA matches it firmly. The size field is filled for only some rows; it gives once, few, many or a size class.

v_gene	j_gene	d_gene	abundance	CDR3nt	CDR3aa
TRBV7-6	TRBJ1-3	TRBD1	NA	TGTGCCAGCAGCTTCGGGGGACAGTTCCCCTCTTCTGGAAACACCATATATTTT	CASSFGGQFPSSGNTIYF
TRBV29-1	TRBJ2-1	NA	few	TGCAGCGTTGCCCTAGCCTCGAGGGAGCAGTTCTTC	CSVALASREQFF
TRBV5-4	TRBJ2-6	NA	NA	TGTGCCAGCACTTACGGGGGGCCCGGGGCCAACGTCCTGACTTTC	CASTYGGPGANVLTF
TRBV30	TRBJ1-2	NA	NA	TGTGCCTGGAGCCGGGGGGCGAAGGGCTACACCTTC	CAWSRGAKGYTF
TRBV25-1	TRBJ2-2	NA	NA	TGTGCCAGCAGTCCCCCTCTGGCGACTCGTACCGGGGAGCTGTTTTTT	CASSPPLATRTGELFF
TRBV5-1	TRBJ2-1	NA	medium-sized	TGCGCCAGCAGCTTGGGGGGAGGATACAATGAGCAGTTCTTC	CASSLGGGYNEQFF
TRBV4-2	TRBJ2-1	NA	NA	TGTGCCAGCAGCCAAGACCCGACTTTCGACAATGAGCAGTTCTTC	CASSQDPTFDNEQFF
TRBV10-3	TRBJ2-7	TRBD1	NA	TGTGCCATCAGTCCGGACAGGGAGGTCTACGAGCAGTACTTC	CAISPDREVYEQYF
TRBV10-3	TRBJ2-1	TRBD2	NA	TGTGCCATCAGTGAGGTCGGCTCGGGGGAGGGCGATGAGCAGTTCTTC	CAISEVGSGEGDEQFF
TRBV15	TRBJ1-2	TRBD1	NA	TGTGCCACCAGCAGGGGACAGGCCTATGGCTACACCTTC	CATSRGQAYGYTF
TRBV5-4	TRBJ1-2	NA	NA	TGTGCCAACTGGACAAATGGGGGCACATATGGCTACACCTTC	CANWTNGGTYGYTF
TRBV7-9	TRBJ1-1	NA	NA	TGTGCCAGCAGCCCCGGGGGGGAACGGCTGACTGAAGCTTTCTTT	CASSPGGERLTEAFF
TRBV7-2	TRBJ2-5	TRBD1	NA	TGTGCCAGCAGCCGGGACAGACTCCAAGAGACCCAGTACTTC	CASSRDRLQETQYF
TRBV5-6	TRBJ2-2	NA	NA	TGTGCCAGCAGCGTATATACAGGGAACACCGGGGAGCTGTTTTTT	CASSVYTGNTGELFF
TRBV4-2	TRBJ2-7	NA	NA	TGTGCCAGCAGCCAAGATCGTCAACAGCTAAGTCAGTACTTC	CASSQDRQQLSQYF
TRBV28	TRBJ1-2	NA	NA	TGTGCCAGCAGTTTATCAACCGCAGGGTCCTATGGCTACACCTTC	CASSLSTAGSYGYTF
TRBV29-1	TRBJ2-7	NA	NA	TGCAGCGTTGCGGACAACTACGAGCAGTACTTC	CSVADNYEQYF